Given below is one T cell receptor (beta chain) in context. This record belongs to a study of T cell responses to AZD1222 COVID-19 vaccine. The CDR3 runs 15 residues. Germline lookup yields CDR1 MNHEY and CDR2 SMNVEV (reference sequence). V lost 7 bases, J lost 1 base, and 9 bases stayed unmatched. Profiled with immunoSEQ multiplex PCR; TCRdb holds only in-frame clones, not every one. This sample carries 95,000 to 100,000 clones, approximately 90% of them seen once, and the ten largest clones take about 1.5%. The chain has TRBV27 and TRBJ1-2; TRBD1 aligns across 7 bases. The TCR originated in an adult in good health. The sample consisted of peripheral blood, taken on day 0 of AZD1222 vaccination. CDR3 sequence reads: CASTSRGGGNYGYTF. The CDR3 DNA is TGTGCCAGCACCTCCAGAGGGGGCGGTAACTATGGCTACACCTTC.